Listed here are 18 T cell receptor beta chains from one sample, sequenced in a study of blood T cell repertoires in COVID-19. Assay: immunoSEQ multiplex PCR; the TCRdb copy retains only in-frame clones and omits some. The sample lists about 180,000 clones, approximately 80% occurring once. Specimen: peripheral blood. Every receptor here comes from a human donor in a cohort sampled during active COVID-19.

V is TRBV10-3 and J is TRBJ2-7; D unclear. CDR3 size: 11 residues. V lost 4 bases and J lost 5, with 6 bases in between. Germline lookup yields CDR1 ENHRY and CDR2 SYGVKD. The CDR3 is CAISALDEQYF. CDR3 coding DNA: TGTGCCATCAGTGCGCTAGACGAGCAGTACTTC.

The CDR3: CASRGQSYNEQFF. The CDR3 DNA is TGTGCCAGCAGAGGACAGTCCTACAATGAGCAGTTCTTC. The chain has TRBV2 and TRBJ2-1, with a possible D match to TRBD1 (6 bases). Germline CDR1 SNHLY, CDR2 FYNNEI. This CDR3 spans 13 amino acids. Deletions cut 6 bases from V and 1 base from J, with 7 bases between. The whole variable domain, filled in from reference TRBV2 and TRBJ2-1, reads EPEVTQTPSHQVTQMGQEVILRCVPISNHLYFYWYRQILGQKVEFLVSFYNNEISEKSEIFDDQFSVERPDGSNFTLKIRSTKLEDSAMYFCASRGQSYNEQFFGPGTRLTVL.

This clone has a handful of counts. This chain connects TRBV5-1 to TRBJ2-2; 7 nucleotides line up with TRBD2. Germline trimming cut 3 bases from V and 7 bases from J; bases unmatched to any gene: 3. CDR1 is SGHRS, CDR2 YFSETQ, per germline. This CDR3 contains 13 residues. CDR3 DNA sequence: TGCGCCAGCAGCTCACGGACTAGCGGGGAGCTGTTTTTT. It is translated as CASSSRTSGELFF.

This clone was observed once. The chain joins TRBV10-3 to TRBJ1-1; TRBD1 is a possible D gene (6 bases). The CDR3 sequence is 14 residues long. Trimming pared 7 bases from V and 0 bases from J, leaving 12 bases between. CDR1 and CDR2 from the germline V gene are ENHRY and SYGVKD. CDR3 DNA sequence: TGTGCCATCACCAAGGACAGATTGAACACTGAAGCTTTCTTT. Translated: CAITKDRLNTEAFF.

This clone showed up just a few times. The gene calls are TRBV7-9 and TRBJ1-2, with 8 bases identical to TRBD1. Germline CDR1 and CDR2: SEHNR and FQNEAQ (reference sequence). The V segment lost 5 bases and the J segment 4 bases; nucleotides outside the gene matches: 3. The CDR3 contains 13 residues. Written as DNA, the CDR3 is TGTGCCAGCAGCCGCGGGACAGGCTATGGCTACACCTTC. Translating it yields CASSRGTGYGYTF.

The chain links TRBV12-3 or TRBV12-4 to TRBJ1-2; D is ambiguous. V lost 4 bases and J 7 bases, leaving 13 bases between the germline ends. The CDR3 extends over 13 amino acids. The CDR3 DNA reads TGTGCCAGCAGTTCCGCCGAGGGAGGTGGCTACACCTTC. Protein sequence: CASSSAEGGGYTF.

The gene calls are TRBV6-1 and TRBJ1-2, with D unresolved. Germline assignment: CDR1 MNHNS and CDR2 SASEGT. V lost 2 bases and J lost 8, with 12 bases in between. This CDR3 contains 13 residues. This CDR3 is CASSERTGEGYTF. The CDR3 DNA sequence: TGTGCCAGCAGTGAACGGACCGGGGAGGGCTACACCTTC.

This chain joins TRBV18 and TRBJ2-6; TRBD1 matches 7 bases. The V and J ends lost 7 bases and 4 bases, in that order; junction bases with no gene match: 13. This CDR3 is built from 17 residues. Germline V gives CDR1 KGHSH, CDR2 LQKENI. Written as DNA, the CDR3 is TGTGCCAGCTTGCCCGGGGACAGTGAGGGAGGGGCCAACGTCCTGACTTTC. This translates into CASLPGDSEGGANVLTF.

The chain uses TRBV6-4 and TRBJ1-5, with TRBD1 identical over 7 bases. There are 16 residues in the CDR3. CDR1 MRHNA and CDR2 SNTAGT come from the germline V gene. The junction had 15 bases not matched to a gene; V was cut back by 11 bases and J by 2 bases. The CDR3 is CAGRTGERGCNQPQHF. The CDR3 coding sequence is TGTGCCGGACGGACAGGCGAAAGGGGGTGCAATCAGCCCCAGCATTTT.

The chain combines TRBV6-2 or TRBV6-3 with TRBJ2-1, with 9 bases aligning to TRBD1. The germline gives CDR1 MNHEY, CDR2 SVGEGT. The CDR3 runs to 17 residues. Trimming cost V 1 base and J 3 bases; bases outside gene matches: 7. The CDR3 spells CASSYFTGQGLYNEQFF. The CDR3 DNA reads as TGTGCCAGCAGTTACTTTACGGGACAGGGACTCTACAATGAGCAGTTCTTC.

This chain uses TRBV19 with TRBJ2-2, with D hard to call. The CDR3 is 14 amino acids. CDR1 is LNHDA and CDR2 is SQIVND in the germline V gene (reference sequence). Trimming took off 3 bases at V and 9 bases at J, with 14 bases between the two ends. The DNA for the CDR3 is TGTGCCAGTAGTATGGCCCTTTCATCTCGGGAGCTGTTTTTT. Its protein is CASSMALSSRELFF.

The rearrangement uses TRBV27 and TRBJ1-5; D is possibly TRBD1 (6 bases). This CDR3 has 17 residues. With 3 bases removed from V and 0 bases from J, the gap between germline ends came to 15 bases. Germline assignment: CDR1 MNHEY and CDR2 SMNVEV (reference sequence). CDR3 amino acids: CASSFNPNRVSNQPQHF. CDR3 in DNA: TGTGCCAGCAGTTTCAACCCCAACAGGGTTAGCAATCAGCCCCAGCATTTT.

The rearrangement joins TRBV7-9 to TRBJ2-7; D may be TRBD2 (5 bases). The CDR3 runs to 14 residues. Germline CDR1 is SEHNR and CDR2 is FQNEAQ (reference sequence). V was clipped by 3 bases and J by 4 bases, with 13 bases between them. The CDR3 region has the DNA TGTGCCAGCAGCTTGCCCGGGAAACTTTACGAGCAGTACTTC. Amino acids: CASSLPGKLYEQYF.

This clone appeared a few times. This chain uses TRBV5-6 with TRBJ1-1; D may be TRBD1 (5 bases). In germline, CDR1 is SGHDT, CDR2 YYEEEE. The V end lost 7 bases, the J end lost 0 bases, and 13 bases lay between the germline ends. The CDR3 covers 14 residues. The CDR3 protein is CASHKEGLNTEAFF. The DNA for the CDR3 is TGTGCCAGCCATAAGGAGGGGTTGAACACTGAAGCTTTCTTT.

DNA for the CDR3: TGTGCCAGCAGAATCGACAGGGTAGCTAATTCACCCCTCCACTTT. Translated: CASRIDRVANSPLHF. The rearrangement joins TRBV28 to TRBJ1-6, with TRBD1 matching over 7 bases. The CDR3 has 15 residues. CDR1 and CDR2 from the germline V gene are MDHEN and SYDVKM. Trimming removed 6 bases from V and 6 bases from J; junction bases left unmatched: 8.

The J gene is TRBJ1-2, the V gene TRBV30, with 8 bases that match TRBD1. Germline lookup yields CDR1 GTSNPN and CDR2 SVGIG (reference sequence). The CDR3 contains 14 residues. V shed 0 bases and J 9 bases; nucleotides not matched to a gene: 9. The CDR3: CAWSVYPDRVRYTF. CDR3 nucleotide sequence: TGTGCCTGGAGTGTATACCCGGACAGGGTGCGCTACACCTTC.

The chain recombines TRBV5-1 with TRBJ1-2, with no clear D. The CDR3 extends over 15 amino acids. CDR1 is SGHRS and CDR2 is YFSETQ in the germline V gene. Deletions cut 0 bases from V and 6 bases from J, with 15 bases between. CDR3 region: CASSLAAETSDGYTF. In DNA, the CDR3 is TGCGCCAGCAGCTTGGCCGCGGAGACCTCCGATGGCTACACCTTC.

The J gene is TRBJ2-2, the V gene TRBV9; 9 bases match TRBD2. The CDR3 consists of 17 residues. Germline CDR1 reads SGDLS; CDR2 reads YYNGEE. J was trimmed by 7 bases and V by 2 bases; bases with no gene match: 12. The CDR3 DNA follows: TGTGCCAGCAGCGTGTTTAGCGGGGGCCCCTTAAGCGGGGAGCTGTTTTTT. Translated, it gives CASSVFSGGPLSGELFF.